The clone carrying this T cell receptor (beta chain) showed up many times. Its antigen is as yet unknown. The investigators amplified TCR beta CDR3 regions from RNA transcripts. HTBI primers were the set used in a first-round RT-PCR of the TCR CDR3. Each CDR3 protein is one row after TCRdb ran MiXCR on the multiplex PCR reads. The repertoire consists of about 530,000 distinct CDR3 sequences, with more than 15% occurring once and the leading ten covering around 17%. This record comes from a study of T cells in Graves' hyperthyroidism and ophthalmopathy. Study-wide points: Expanded thyroid clonotypes (above 0.001) were mostly also found in blood.

Uncontrolled infection, other autoimmune disease, pregnancy or lactation disqualified patients from enrolment. Clinical symptoms, serum thyroxine, TRAb, thyroid ultrasound and orbital computed tomography informed diagnoses. PBMCs were sourced from more than 9 ml fresh peripheral blood. The germline V gene encodes CDR1 SGHRS and CDR2 YFSETQ. CDR3 length equals 14 residues. The V end was cut by 4 bases, the J end by 2 bases, with 10 bases between. The V gene is TRBV5-1, the J gene TRBJ1-5; D may be TRBD1 (5 bases). Sequenced: blood. The TCR originated in a woman between 18 and 29 years old with Graves' ophthalmopathy. CDR3 DNA: TGCGCCAGCAGCGGGGGACCGGGCAATCAGCCCCAGCATTTT. As protein: CASSGGPGNQPQHF.